These 22 T cell receptor beta chains originate from one sample sequenced in a study of cytomegalovirus exposure and HLA in healthy donors. The PCR made use of 60 Vbeta and 13 Jbeta primers. TCRdb keeps only in-frame clones here, not all; method: immunoSEQ multiplex PCR. Of about 150,000 clones in the sample, roughly 9% were seen once. Source material: PBMCs. These receptors were taken from a woman between 40 and 50 years old in good health and CMV-seropositive.

The V and J genes are TRBV5-1 and TRBJ2-7, with D possibly being TRBD1 (6 bases). Trimming took off 5 bases at V and 1 base at J, with 13 bases between the two ends. The length of the CDR3 is 14 residues. Germline assignment: CDR1 SGHRS and CDR2 YFSETQ. The CDR3 bases are TGCGCCAGCAGTACCGGACAGCTATCCTACGAGCAGTACTTC. As protein: CASSTGQLSYEQYF.

The J gene is TRBJ2-3, the V gene TRBV6-4; D gene uncertain. V was clipped by 5 bases and J by 5 bases, with 11 bases between them. CDR1 and CDR2 from the germline V gene are MRHNA and SNTAGT. This CDR3 has 13 amino acids. CDR3 region: CASSLSAKDTQYF. In nucleotides, the CDR3 is TGTGCCAGCAGTTTGAGCGCGAAAGATACGCAGTATTTT.

The sample holds a few counts of this clone. This chain joins TRBV13 and TRBJ2-2; tentative D call: TRBD2 (5 bases). The CDR3 loop spans 12 amino acids. The germline V and J ends were trimmed by 2 bases and 7 bases, with 5 bases remaining between them. Germline CDR1 reads PRHDT; CDR2 reads FYEKMQ (reference sequence). The CDR3 DNA reads TGTGCCAGCAGCTTAAGCGGCGGGGAGCTGTTTTTT. It specifies CASSLSGGELFF.

This clone was picked up a small number of times. The V call is TRBV5-1, the J call TRBJ2-3, with D maybe TRBD2 (6 bases). This CDR3 comprises 13 residues. In germline, CDR1 is SGHRS, CDR2 YFSETQ. Trimming stripped 4 bases from V and 0 bases from J, with 6 bases between. CDR3 loop: CASSAGSTDTQYF. The CDR3 DNA is TGCGCCAGCAGCGCGGGGAGCACAGATACGCAGTATTTT.

This clone was counted only a few times. The genes are TRBV6-1 and TRBJ1-3; 7 bases agree with TRBD1. Germline V lookup: CDR1 MNHNS, CDR2 SASEGT. This CDR3 comprises 16 residues. With V trimmed by 4 bases and J by 0 bases, 6 bases remained unmatched. The CDR3, as DNA: TGTGCCAGCAGTGGGGGACAGTGGCCCTCTGGAAACACCATATATTTT. The encoded protein is CASSGGQWPSGNTIYF.

For the CDR3, the DNA is TGCGCCAGCAGCCAATCGCGACTGTCGACGAACACTGAAGCTTTCTTT. This sequence encodes CASSQSRLSTNTEAFF. The chain couples TRBV4-3 to TRBJ1-1; D is unresolved. Germline V lookup: CDR1 LGHNA, CDR2 YSLEER. V lost 2 bases and J lost 1, with 14 bases in between. This CDR3 region has 16 residues.

The V and J genes are TRBV5-1 and TRBJ2-1; D is ambiguous. Germline V lookup: CDR1 SGHRS, CDR2 YFSETQ. V was cut by 4 bases and J by 4 bases, with 15 bases left in between. The CDR3 extends over 15 amino acids. The chain's CDR3 is CASSVALLTYNEQFF. For the CDR3, the DNA is TGCGCCAGCAGCGTCGCTCTTTTAACTTACAATGAGCAGTTCTTC. Looking up the rest from reference TRBV5-1 and TRBJ2-1 gives the full variable domain: KAGVTQTPRYLIKTRGQQVTLSCSPISGHRSVSWYQQTPGQGLQFLFEYFSETQRNKGNFPGRFSGRQFSNSRSEMNVSTLELGDSALYLCASSVALLTYNEQFFGPGTRLTVL.

This clone was found a few times. V usage is TRBV25-1 and J usage is TRBJ1-5; the D is unclear. CDR1 and CDR2 from the germline V gene are MGHDK and SYGVNS. Trimming pared 0 bases from V and 6 bases from J, leaving 9 bases between. The CDR3 is 14 amino acids. The CDR3 DNA follows: TGTGCCAGCAGTGAATATGGAGGGAGTCAGCCCCAGCATTTT. Its translation: CASSEYGGSQPQHF.

In this sample, this clone turned up a few times. J is TRBJ2-7 and V is TRBV7-8; 9 nucleotides line up with TRBD1. V shed 5 bases and J 2 bases; nucleotides not matched to a gene: 1. There are 13 residues in the CDR3. The germline gives CDR1 SGHVS, CDR2 FQNEAQ. The CDR3 region has the DNA TGTGCCAGCAGCCGGGACAGGGCCTACGAGCAGTACTTC. Its translation: CASSRDRAYEQYF.

The chain joins TRBV6-6 to TRBJ1-5; D call uncertain. CDR1 is MNHNY and CDR2 is SVGAGI in the germline V gene (reference sequence). The V end lost 4 bases, the J end lost 4 bases, and 17 bases lay between the germline ends. This CDR3 region has 16 residues. CDR3 DNA sequence: TGTGCCAGCAGTTTGTCGGGTCTCTATTCGAATCAGCCCCAGCATTTT. As protein: CASSLSGLYSNQPQHF.

Turning to this clone: Its ends do not fully match the called genes, so a read error is possible. Other DNA sequences in this sample translate to the same CDR3. The chain recombines TRBV6-6 with TRBJ1-1; TRBD1 matches 8 bases. This CDR3 spans 14 amino acids. Per the germline V gene, CDR1 is MNHNY and CDR2 is SVGAGI (reference sequence). Here the CDR3 reads CASTSGQGWGEAFF. DNA of the CDR3: TGTGCCAGCACCTCCGGACAGGGATGGGGTGAAGCCTTCTTT.

This clone was found a few times. The rearrangement uses TRBV2 and TRBJ1-2; D is perhaps TRBD1 (5 bases). This CDR3 is built from 15 residues. Germline V CDR1 and CDR2: SNHLY, FYNNEI. V was cut by 3 bases and J by 4 bases, with 15 bases left in between. CDR3 sequence: CASSETATSGYGYTF. CDR3 in DNA: TGTGCCAGCAGTGAGACAGCAACGTCAGGCTATGGCTACACCTTC.

For this clone: The same CDR3 also results from other DNA sequences found in this sample. The gene calls are TRBV2 and TRBJ2-3; D is unresolved. The CDR3 extends over 14 amino acids. The V end lost 3 bases, the J end lost 0 bases, and 7 bases lay between the germline ends. Per germline, CDR1 SNHLY and CDR2 FYNNEI. The CDR3 nucleotides are TGTGCCAGCAGTGACAGTTCTAGCACAGATACGCAGTATTTT. It is translated as CASSDSSSTDTQYF.

The table lists this clone with a few counts. The J gene is TRBJ2-3, the V gene TRBV7-6; TRBD2 aligns across 11 bases. The trim removed 1 base at V and 3 bases at J, leaving 6 bases unmatched. CDR1 and CDR2 from the germline V gene are SGHVS and FNYEAQ. The CDR3 contains 17 residues. The CDR3 here is CASSLGIAGGSTDTQYF. CDR3 in DNA: TGTGCCAGCAGCTTAGGGATAGCGGGGGGGTCAACAGATACGCAGTATTTT.

This chain connects TRBV5-1 to TRBJ2-5; TRBD2 matches at 7 bases. The trim removed 7 bases at V and 2 bases at J, leaving 8 bases unmatched. The CDR3 sequence is 14 residues long. CDR1 SGHRS and CDR2 YFSETQ come from the germline V gene. This chain's CDR3 is CASREDPAQETQYF. The CDR3 bases are TGCGCCAGCCGGGAGGACCCTGCTCAAGAGACCCAGTACTTC.

This clone has a handful of counts. The rearrangement joins TRBV7-8 to TRBJ2-7, with 7 bases lining up with TRBD2. Germline V CDR1 and CDR2: SGHVS, FQNEAQ. This CDR3 has 15 amino acids. V shed 1 base and J 0 bases; nucleotides not matched to a gene: 3. CDR3 nucleotide sequence: TGTGCCAGCAGCTTAGGCGGGGGAAGCTCCTACGAGCAGTACTTC. Translated: CASSLGGGSSYEQYF.

This clone was picked up a small number of times. The chain links TRBV28 to TRBJ2-5, with a weak D call TRBD2 (5 bases). V was trimmed by 3 bases and J by 4 bases, leaving 12 bases between them. The CDR3 totals 14 residues. Per the germline V gene, CDR1 is MDHEN and CDR2 is SYDVKM. The CDR3 bases are TGTGCCAGCAGTTTCGGCGGGCCCCGAGAGACCCAGTACTTC. Protein product: CASSFGGPRETQYF.

This clone showed up just a few times. The chain has TRBV29-1 and TRBJ2-1; 7 nucleotides agree with TRBD2. The CDR3 totals 14 residues. Germline CDR1 reads SQVTM; CDR2 reads ANQGSEA. V lost 4 bases, J lost 6 bases, and 9 bases stayed unmatched. The chain's CDR3 is CSVGSGGRVNEQFF. CDR3 DNA sequence: TGCAGCGTTGGATCGGGGGGAAGGGTCAATGAGCAGTTCTTC.

This clone was observed a handful of times. V is TRBV2 and J is TRBJ1-5, with D unresolved. The V gene's germline CDR1 is SNHLY and CDR2 FYNNEI. The CDR3 covers 11 residues. The V end was cut by 2 bases, the J end by 12 bases, with 8 bases between. CDR3 sequence: CASSESGVQHF. CDR3 sequence (DNA): TGTGCCAGCAGTGAATCCGGGGTCCAGCATTTT. Combining the CDR3 with reference TRBV2 and TRBJ1-5 gives the whole variable domain EPEVTQTPSHQVTQMGQEVILRCVPISNHLYFYWYRQILGQKVEFLVSFYNNEISEKSEIFDDQFSVERPDGSNFTLKIRSTKLEDSAMYFCASSESGVQHFGDGTRLSIL.

J is TRBJ1-6 and V is TRBV7-2; D might be TRBD1 (5 bases). Germline loops: CDR1 SGHTA, CDR2 FQGNSA. This CDR3 contains 19 residues. The V and J ends lost 1 base and 0 bases respectively, with 16 bases between them. The CDR3 DNA reads TGTGCCAGCAGCTTAGTGTCGGCAGGGAGGAGCTCCTATAATTCACCCCTCCACTTT. Its translation is CASSLVSAGRSSYNSPLHF.

This clone came up a few times. The chain employs TRBV9 and TRBJ2-3; 7 bases map to TRBD1. Trimming cost V 4 bases and J 3 bases; bases outside gene matches: 11. This CDR3 spans 16 amino acids. Germline lookup yields CDR1 SGDLS and CDR2 YYNGEE. In DNA form, the CDR3 reads TGTGCCAGCAGCCCCCGTGGACAGGCAGGGACAGATACGCAGTATTTT. This gives the protein CASSPRGQAGTDTQYF.

This clone has a handful of counts. V and J are TRBV5-6 and TRBJ2-7, with D possibly being TRBD2 (5 bases). Trimming shortened V by 3 bases and J by 3 bases, and 19 bases separated the two germline ends. The CDR3 runs to 16 residues. The germline CDR1 and CDR2 sequences are SGHDT and YYEEEE. CDR3 loop: CASSSLGIAPSYEQYF. The CDR3 DNA reads as TGTGCCAGCAGCTCTCTCGGGATCGCACCAAGCTACGAGCAGTACTTC.